This T cell receptor beta chain was retrieved from a study of blood T cell repertoires in COVID-19. The protocol was immunoSEQ multiplex PCR, while the TCRdb copy is restricted to in-frame clones and leaves out a portion. The sample carries roughly 87,000 clones, roughly 88% recorded once. Between the trimmed V and J ends, which lost 10 bases and 3 bases, there was a span of 13 bases. The CDR3 spans 12 residues. Germline CDR1 and CDR2: ENHRY and SYGVKD. The clonotype comes from a woman of 80 years or more with COVID-19, enrolled during active disease. The sample comprised peripheral blood. The genes are TRBV10-3 and TRBJ2-7; D may be TRBD1 (6 bases). CDR3 sequence: CASGQSHYEQYF. Written as DNA, the CDR3 is TGTGCCAGCGGACAGTCCCACTACGAGCAGTACTTC.